This T cell receptor (beta chain) derives from a study of CD8 T cells in Susac syndrome. The CDR3 is 15 amino acids. The germline CDR1 and CDR2 sequences are SGHTA and FQGNSA. Trimming removed 5 bases from V and 5 bases from J; junction bases left unmatched: 9. Reverse transcription of about 0.45 to 1 ug RNA was performed with random hexamers. Each CDR3 protein gets one entry after TCRdb re-called the immunoSEQ multiplex PCR reads with MiXCR. Among about 150,000 distinct CDR3 sequences listed, roughly 95% were seen once. The clonotype was recovered from a human donor with Susac syndrome. The chain combines TRBV7-2 with TRBJ1-5; 7 positions match TRBD1. What was sequenced was CD4+ T cells from PBMCs. CDR3 amino acids: CASSQNRGKDQPQHF. CDR3 DNA: TGTGCCAGCAGCCAGAACAGGGGCAAGGATCAGCCCCAGCATTTT.